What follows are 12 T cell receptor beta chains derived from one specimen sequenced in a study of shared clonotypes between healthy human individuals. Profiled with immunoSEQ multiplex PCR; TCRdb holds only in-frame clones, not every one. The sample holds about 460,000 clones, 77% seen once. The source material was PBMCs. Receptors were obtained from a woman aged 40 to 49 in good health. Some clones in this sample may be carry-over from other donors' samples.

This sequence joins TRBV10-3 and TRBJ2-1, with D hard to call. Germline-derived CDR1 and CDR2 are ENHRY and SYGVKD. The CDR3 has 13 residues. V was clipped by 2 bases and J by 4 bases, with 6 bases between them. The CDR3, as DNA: TGTGCCATCAGTGAGGGGCAATACAATGAGCAGTTCTTC. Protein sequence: CAISEGQYNEQFF.

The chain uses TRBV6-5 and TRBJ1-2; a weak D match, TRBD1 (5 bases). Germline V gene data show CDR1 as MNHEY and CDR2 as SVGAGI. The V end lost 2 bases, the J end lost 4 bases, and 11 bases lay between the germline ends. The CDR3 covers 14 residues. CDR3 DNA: TGTGCCAGCAGTTACGCTCAGGGCTCCTATGGCTACACCTTC. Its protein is CASSYAQGSYGYTF.

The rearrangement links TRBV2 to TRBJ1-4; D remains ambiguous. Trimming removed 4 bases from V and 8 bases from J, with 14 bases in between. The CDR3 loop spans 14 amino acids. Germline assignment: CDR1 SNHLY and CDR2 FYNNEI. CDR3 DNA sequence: TGTGCCAGCAGTGGCCTGACGGCCGGGGAAAAACTGTTTTTT. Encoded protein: CASSGLTAGEKLFF.

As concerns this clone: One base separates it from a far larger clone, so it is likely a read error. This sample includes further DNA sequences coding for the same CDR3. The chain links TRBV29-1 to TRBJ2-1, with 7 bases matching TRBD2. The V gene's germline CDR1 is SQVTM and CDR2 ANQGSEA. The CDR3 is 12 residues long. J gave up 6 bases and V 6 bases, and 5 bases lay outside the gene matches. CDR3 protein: CSVDPGGNEQFF. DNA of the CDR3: TGCAGCGTCGATCCGGGGGGCAATGAGCAGTTCTTC.

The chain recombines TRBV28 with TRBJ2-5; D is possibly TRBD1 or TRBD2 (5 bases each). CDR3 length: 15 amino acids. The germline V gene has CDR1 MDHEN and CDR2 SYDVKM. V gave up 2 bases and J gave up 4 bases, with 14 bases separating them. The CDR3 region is CASSLGGPRGETQYF. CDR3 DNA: TGTGCCAGCAGTTTAGGGGGTCCCCGAGGAGAGACCCAGTACTTC.

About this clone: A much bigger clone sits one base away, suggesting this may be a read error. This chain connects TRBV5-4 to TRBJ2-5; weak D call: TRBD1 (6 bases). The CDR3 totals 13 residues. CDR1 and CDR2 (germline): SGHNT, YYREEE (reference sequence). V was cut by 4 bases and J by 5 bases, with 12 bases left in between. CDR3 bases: TGTGCCAGCAGCACACAGGGTGGGGAGACCCAGTACTTC. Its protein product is CASSTQGGETQYF.

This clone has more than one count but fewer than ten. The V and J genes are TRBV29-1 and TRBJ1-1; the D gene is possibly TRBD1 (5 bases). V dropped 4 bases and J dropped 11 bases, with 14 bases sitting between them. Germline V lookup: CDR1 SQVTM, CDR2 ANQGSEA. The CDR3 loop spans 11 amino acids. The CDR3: CSVGLQGGAFF. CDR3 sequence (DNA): TGCAGCGTTGGTCTGCAGGGTGGTGCTTTCTTT.

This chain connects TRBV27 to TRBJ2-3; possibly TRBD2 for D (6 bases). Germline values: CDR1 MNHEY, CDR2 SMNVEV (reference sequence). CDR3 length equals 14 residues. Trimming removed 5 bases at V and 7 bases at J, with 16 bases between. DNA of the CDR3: TGTGCCAGCAGTGCACGACTAGAAAGGCATACGCAGTATTTT. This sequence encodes CASSARLERHTQYF.

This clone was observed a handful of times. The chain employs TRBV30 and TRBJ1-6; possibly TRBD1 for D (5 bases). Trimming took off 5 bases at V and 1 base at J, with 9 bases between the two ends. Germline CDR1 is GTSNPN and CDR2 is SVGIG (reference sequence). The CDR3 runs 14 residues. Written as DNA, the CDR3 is TGTGCCTGGGGGGGGAGTTCCTATAATTCACCCCTCCACTTT. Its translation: CAWGGSSYNSPLHF.

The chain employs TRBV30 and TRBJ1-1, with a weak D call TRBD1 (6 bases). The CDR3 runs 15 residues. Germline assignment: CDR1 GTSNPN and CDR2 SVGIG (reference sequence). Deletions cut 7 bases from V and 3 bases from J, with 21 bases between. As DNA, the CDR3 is TGTGCCTCTTGGAAAAGGGGGGCAGTTGACACTGAAGCTTTCTTT. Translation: CASWKRGAVDTEAFF.

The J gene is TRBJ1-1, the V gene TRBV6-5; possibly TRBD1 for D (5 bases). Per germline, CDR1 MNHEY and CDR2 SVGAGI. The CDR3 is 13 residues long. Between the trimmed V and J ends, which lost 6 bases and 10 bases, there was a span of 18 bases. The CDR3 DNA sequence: TGTGCCAGCAGCGACTACACCGGGACCCGAGCTTTCTTT. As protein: CASSDYTGTRAFF.

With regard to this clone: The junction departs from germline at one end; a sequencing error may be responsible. The CDR3 DNA reads TGTGCCGGCAGTTCCCCGACCTACGAGCAGTACTTC. It translates to CAGSSPTYEQYF. This chain links TRBV27 with TRBJ2-7; D is uncertain. This CDR3 spans 12 amino acids. Germline lookup yields CDR1 MNHEY and CDR2 SMNVEV (reference sequence).